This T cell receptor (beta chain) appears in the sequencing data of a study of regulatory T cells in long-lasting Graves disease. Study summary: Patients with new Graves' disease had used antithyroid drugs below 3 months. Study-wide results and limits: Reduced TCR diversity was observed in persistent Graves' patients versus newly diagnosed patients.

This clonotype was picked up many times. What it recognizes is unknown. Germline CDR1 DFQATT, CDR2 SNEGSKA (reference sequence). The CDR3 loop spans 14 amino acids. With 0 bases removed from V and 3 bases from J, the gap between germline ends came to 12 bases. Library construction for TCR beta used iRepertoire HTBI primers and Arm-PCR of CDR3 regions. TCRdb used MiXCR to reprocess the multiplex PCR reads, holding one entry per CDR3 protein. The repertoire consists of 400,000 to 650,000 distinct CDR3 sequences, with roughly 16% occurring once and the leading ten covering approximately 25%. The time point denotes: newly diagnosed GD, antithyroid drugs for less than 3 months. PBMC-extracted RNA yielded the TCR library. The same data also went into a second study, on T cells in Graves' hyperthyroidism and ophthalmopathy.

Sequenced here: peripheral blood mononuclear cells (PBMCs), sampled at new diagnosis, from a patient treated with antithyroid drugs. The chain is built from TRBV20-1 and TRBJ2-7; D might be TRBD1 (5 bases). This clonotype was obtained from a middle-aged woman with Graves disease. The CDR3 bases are TGCAGTGCTAGAGATCTCAGGGTCGACTACGAGCAGTACTTC. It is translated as CSARDLRVDYEQYF.